The 2 T cell receptor beta chains below were found in one sample sequenced in a study of blood T cell repertoires in COVID-19. The assay was immunoSEQ multiplex PCR, and TCRdb's table has in-frame clones only and misses some. The data show tens of thousands of clones, 80% seen once. Sequenced sample: peripheral blood. These receptors all come from a woman of 80 years or more with acute or convalescent COVID-19.

This clone was recorded at least ten times. CDR3 amino acids: CASSLQGAQEKLFF. CDR3 in DNA: TGTGCCAGCAGCTTACAGGGGGCTCAGGAAAAACTGTTTTTT. This rearrangement joins TRBV7-9 to TRBJ1-4; 8 bases fit TRBD1. Trimming removed 2 bases from V and 8 bases from J; junction bases left unmatched: 4. The CDR3 is 14 residues long. Germline V CDR1 and CDR2: SEHNR, FQNEAQ (reference sequence).

Comments on this clone: A junction boundary mismatches the germline segment, possibly from a read error. The chain has TRBV5-5 and TRBJ2-5; TRBD1 aligns across 8 bases. CDR1 and CDR2 (germline): SGHKS, YYEKEE (reference sequence). The CDR3 has 15 residues. CDR3: CASSLGRQGLETQYF. CDR3 nucleotides: TGTGCCAGCAGTTTGGGGCGACAGGGGCTAGAGACCCAGTACTTC. The whole variable domain, filled in from reference TRBV5-5 and TRBJ2-5, reads DAGVTQSPTHLIKTRGQQVTLRCSPISGHKSVSWYQQVLGQGPQFIFQYYEKEERGRGNFPDRFSARQFPNYSSELNVNALLLGDSALYLCASSLGRQGLETQYFGPGTRLLVL.